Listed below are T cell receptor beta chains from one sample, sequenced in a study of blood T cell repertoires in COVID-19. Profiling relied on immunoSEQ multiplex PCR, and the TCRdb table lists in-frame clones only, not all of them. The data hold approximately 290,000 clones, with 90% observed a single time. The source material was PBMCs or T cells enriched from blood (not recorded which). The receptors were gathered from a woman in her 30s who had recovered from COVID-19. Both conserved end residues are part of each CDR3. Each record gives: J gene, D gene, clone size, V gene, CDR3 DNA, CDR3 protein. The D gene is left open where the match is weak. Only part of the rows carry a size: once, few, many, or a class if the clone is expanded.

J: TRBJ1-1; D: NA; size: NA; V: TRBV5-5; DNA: TGTGCCAGCAGCTTGGACAGTACTGAAGCTTTCTTT; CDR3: CASSLDSTEAFF
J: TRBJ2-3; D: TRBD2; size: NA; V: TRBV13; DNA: TGTGCCAGCAGCATCGGACTAGCGGGAGATACGCAGTATTTT; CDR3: CASSIGLAGDTQYF
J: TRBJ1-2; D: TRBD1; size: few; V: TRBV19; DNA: TGTGCCAGTAAAAGACAGGGTGGAAGCTATGGCTACACCTTC; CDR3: CASKRQGGSYGYTF
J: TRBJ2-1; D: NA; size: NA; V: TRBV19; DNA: TGTGCCAGTAGTATAGGGTTCAGCTCCTACAATGAGCAGTTCTTC; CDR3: CASSIGFSSYNEQFF
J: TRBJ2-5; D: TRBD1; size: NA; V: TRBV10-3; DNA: TGTGCCATCAGTGGGGGAACAGGGGGCGGGCAAGAGACCCAGTACTTC; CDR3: CAISGGTGGGQETQYF
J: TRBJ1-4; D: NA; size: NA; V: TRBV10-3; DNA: TGTGCCATCAGTCCGAGCGGAGATGAAAAACTGTTTTTT; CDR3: CAISPSGDEKLFF
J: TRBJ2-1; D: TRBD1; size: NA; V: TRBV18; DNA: TGTGCCAGCTCACCAGAGGACGCGACAGGGAATGAGCAGTTCTTC; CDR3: CASSPEDATGNEQFF
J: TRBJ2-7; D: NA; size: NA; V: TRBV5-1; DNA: TGCGCCAGCAGGCTCGGGACTGAATACGAGCAGTACTTC; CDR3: CASRLGTEYEQYF
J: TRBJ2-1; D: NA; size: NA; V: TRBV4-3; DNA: TGCGCCAGCAGCCAAGATCTAACCACCAATGAGCAGTTCTTC; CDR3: CASSQDLTTNEQFF
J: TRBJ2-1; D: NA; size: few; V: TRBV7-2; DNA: TGTGCCAGCAGCTTAGCGACGCGGGAGCAGTTCTTC; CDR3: CASSLATREQFF
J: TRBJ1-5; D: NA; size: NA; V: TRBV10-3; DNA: TGTGCCATCAGTGCGACATTCAATCAGCCCCAGCATTTT; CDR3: CAISATFNQPQHF
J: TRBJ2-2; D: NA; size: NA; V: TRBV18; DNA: TGTGCCAGCTCACCACCCCCCGGGGACACCGGGGAGCTGTTTTTT; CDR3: CASSPPPGDTGELFF
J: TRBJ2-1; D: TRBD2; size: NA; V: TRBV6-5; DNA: TGTGCCAGCAGAGCTAGCGGGAGGGGCTCCAATGAGCAGTTCTTC; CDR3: CASRASGRGSNEQFF
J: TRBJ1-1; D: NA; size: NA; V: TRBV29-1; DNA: TGCAGCGTTAGGCGACAGCCGAACACTGAAGCTTTCTTT; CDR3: CSVRRQPNTEAFF
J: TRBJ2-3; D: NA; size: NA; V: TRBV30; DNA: TGTGCCTGGAGTCCCTCGGTTGGCACAGATACGCAGTATTTT; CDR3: CAWSPSVGTDTQYF
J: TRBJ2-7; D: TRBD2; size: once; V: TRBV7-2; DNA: TGTGCCAGCAGCTTACGGGAGGGCACCGAGCAGTACTTC; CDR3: CASSLREGTEQYF
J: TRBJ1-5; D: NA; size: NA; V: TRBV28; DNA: TGTGCCAGCACCTCGCAGAACGCGGGGGGTAGCAATCAGCCCCAGCATTTT; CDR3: CASTSQNAGGSNQPQHF
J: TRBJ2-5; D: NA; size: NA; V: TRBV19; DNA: TGTGCCAACCAGGGGGGCATTTTAGAGACCCAGTACTTC; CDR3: CANQGGILETQYF
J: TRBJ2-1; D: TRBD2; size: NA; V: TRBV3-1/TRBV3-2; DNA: TGTGCCAGCAGCCTTTCTATAGGGACTAGCGGGAAGCTTTTGCAGTTCTTC; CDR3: CASSLSIGTSGKLLQFF
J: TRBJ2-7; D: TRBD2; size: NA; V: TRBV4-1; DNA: TGCGCCAGCAGCCAAGATGGGGAGCGAGGACTAGCGGGACCCTTTCCCTCCTACGAGCAGTACTTC; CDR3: CASSQDGERGLAGPFPSYEQYF
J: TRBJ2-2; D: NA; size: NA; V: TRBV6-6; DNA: TGTGCCAGCAGTCGAGGGACGGGAGAGCTTGCCGGGGAGCTGTTTTTT; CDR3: CASSRGTGELAGELFF
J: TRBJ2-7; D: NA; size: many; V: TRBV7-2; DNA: TGTGCCAGCAGCTTCTCGCAAGCAACCTACGAGCAGTACTTC; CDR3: CASSFSQATYEQYF
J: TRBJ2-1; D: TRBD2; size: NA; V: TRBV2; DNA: TGTGCCAGCACGACTAGCGGATTCTACAATGAGCAGTTCTTC; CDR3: CASTTSGFYNEQFF
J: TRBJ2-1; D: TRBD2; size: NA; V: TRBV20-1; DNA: TGCAGTGGGGTAGCGGGTTCAGCCCAGTTCTTC; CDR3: CSGVAGSAQFF
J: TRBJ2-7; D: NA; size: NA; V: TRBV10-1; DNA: TGCGCCAGCAGTGAGTCAGGAGATCGCTGGGAGCAGTACTTC; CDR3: CASSESGDRWEQYF
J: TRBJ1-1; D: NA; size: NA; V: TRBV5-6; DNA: TGTGCCAGCAGCCAGGGGTACACTGAAGCTTTCTTT; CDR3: CASSQGYTEAFF
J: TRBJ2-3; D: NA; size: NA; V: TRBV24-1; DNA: TGTGCCACCAGTGATTGGGACAAGGTGGGCACAGATACGCAGTATTTT; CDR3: CATSDWDKVGTDTQYF
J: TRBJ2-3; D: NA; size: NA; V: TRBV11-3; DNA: TGTGCCAGCAGCCCACGGGGACTTCTCACAGATACGCAGTATTTT; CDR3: CASSPRGLLTDTQYF
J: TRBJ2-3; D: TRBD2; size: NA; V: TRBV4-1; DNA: TGCGCCAGCAGCCTAGGACTAGCGGGAGGAACAGATACGCAGTATTTT; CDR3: CASSLGLAGGTDTQYF
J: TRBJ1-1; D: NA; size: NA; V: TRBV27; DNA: TGTGCCAGCAGTTCCCCAAAGGCAGGGTACACTGAAGCTTTCTTT; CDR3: CASSSPKAGYTEAFF
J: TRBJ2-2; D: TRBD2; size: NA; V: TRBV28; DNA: TGTGCCAGCAGTAAAAGGACTAGCGGGAGTAGTACCGGGGAGCTGTTTTTT; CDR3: CASSKRTSGSSTGELFF
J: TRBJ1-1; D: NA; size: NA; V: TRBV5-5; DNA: TGTGCCAGCAGCTTGGTTCCGAACATAAACACTGAAGCTTTCTTT; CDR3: CASSLVPNINTEAFF
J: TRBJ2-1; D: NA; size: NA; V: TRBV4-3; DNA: TGCGCCAGCAGCCAAGATTTCTCCCTTCTCAATGAGCAGTTCTTC; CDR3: CASSQDFSLLNEQFF
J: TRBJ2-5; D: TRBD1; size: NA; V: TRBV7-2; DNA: TGTGCCAGCAGCCCTAGGTGGGACAGGGTGGGCGAGACCCAGTACTTC; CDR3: CASSPRWDRVGETQYF
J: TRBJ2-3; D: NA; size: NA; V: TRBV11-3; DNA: TGTGCCAGCAGCGGCGGGATCTCAGATACGCAGTATTTT; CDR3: CASSGGISDTQYF
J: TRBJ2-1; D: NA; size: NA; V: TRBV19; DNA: TGTGCCAGTGCCGGGACTGTAGTCTACAATGAGCAGTTCTTC; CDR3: CASAGTVVYNEQFF
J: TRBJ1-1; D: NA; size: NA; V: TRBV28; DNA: TGTGCCAGCAGTTTACAGGGGACTGAAGCTTTCTTT; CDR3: CASSLQGTEAFF
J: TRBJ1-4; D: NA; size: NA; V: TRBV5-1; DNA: TGCGCCAGCAGCTTGGGACAGAGTAATGAAAAACTGTTTTTT; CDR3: CASSLGQSNEKLFF
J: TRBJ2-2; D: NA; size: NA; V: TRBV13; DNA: TGTGCCAGCAGCTTAGACCGGCTAGCGAATACCGGGGAGCTGTTTTTT; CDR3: CASSLDRLANTGELFF
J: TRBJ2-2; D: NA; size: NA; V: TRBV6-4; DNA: TGTGCCAGCAGTGTCGTGGGGGGCACCGGGGAGCTGTTTTTT; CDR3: CASSVVGGTGELFF
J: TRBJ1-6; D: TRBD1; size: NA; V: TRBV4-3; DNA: TGCGCCAGCAGCCAAGATGGGACAGAATCTTCACCCCTCCACTTT; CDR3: CASSQDGTESSPLHF
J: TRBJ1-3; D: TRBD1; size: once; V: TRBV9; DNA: TGTGCCAGCAGCCCTTGGCAGGGGGCTTCTGGAAACACCATATATTTT; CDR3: CASSPWQGASGNTIYF
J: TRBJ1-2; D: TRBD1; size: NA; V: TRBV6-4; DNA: TGTGCCAGCAGTGACGGACAGGGGGACGGCTACACCTTC; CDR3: CASSDGQGDGYTF
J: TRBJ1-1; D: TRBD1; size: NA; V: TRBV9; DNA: TGTGCCAGCAGCGTAGGGGACAGGGGATCAGCTTTCTTT; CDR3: CASSVGDRGSAFF
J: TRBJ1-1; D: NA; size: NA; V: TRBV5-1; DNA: TGCGCCAGCAGCCGGACTGGAGCCACTAGCGGTGGAGCTTTCTTT; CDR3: CASSRTGATSGGAFF
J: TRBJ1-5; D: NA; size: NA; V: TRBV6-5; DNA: TGTGCCAGCAGTTACTTACAGGGTATAGCCCAGCATTTT; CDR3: CASSYLQGIAQHF
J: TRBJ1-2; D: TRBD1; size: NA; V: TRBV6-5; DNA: TGTGCCAGCAGAAGGGGGCCCTATGGCTACACCTTC; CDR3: CASRRGPYGYTF
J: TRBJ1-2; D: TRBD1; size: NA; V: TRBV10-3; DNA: TGTGCCACCGCCCCTGTCCCCCCAAACCAGGGGGCAGAGGGCTACACCTTC; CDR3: CATAPVPPNQGAEGYTF
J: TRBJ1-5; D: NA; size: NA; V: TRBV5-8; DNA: TGTGCCAGCAGCTTGTACGGGGTAGGGCCCCTCCATCAGCCCCAGCATTTT; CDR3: CASSLYGVGPLHQPQHF
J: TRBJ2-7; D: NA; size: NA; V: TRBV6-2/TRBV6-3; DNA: TGTGCCAGCAGTTATACAACTATCTACGAGCAGTACTTC; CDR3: CASSYTTIYEQYF
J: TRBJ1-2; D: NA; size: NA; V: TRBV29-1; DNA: TGCAGCGTTGAAGCCCCCCTTAACTATGGCTACACCTTC; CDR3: CSVEAPLNYGYTF
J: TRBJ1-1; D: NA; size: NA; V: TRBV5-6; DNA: TGTGCCAGCAGCTCGCACCTCCGGACTGAAGCTTTCTTT; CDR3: CASSSHLRTEAFF
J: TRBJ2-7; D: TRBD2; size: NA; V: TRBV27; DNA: TGTGCCAGCGGCCTGGCGGGGGTAGGCTACGAGCAGTACTTC; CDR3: CASGLAGVGYEQYF